Given below is one TCR beta chain in context. Antigen specificity is unknown. Repertoires were generated with immunoSEQ multiplex PCR, while TCRdb's copy carries only in-frame clones and drops some. The repertoire holds about 90,000 clones, around four fifths seen once, with roughly 17% in the top ten. The V and J ends lost 0 bases and 0 bases respectively, with 12 bases between them. Germline V gene data show CDR1 as SGHTA and CDR2 as FQGNSA. The length of the CDR3 is 17 residues. These data originate in a study of graft-versus-host responses after intestinal transplantation. Study summary: The recipients all started with anti-thymocyte globulin induction and then took tacrolimus and steroids for 2 to 3 years. General study results and limits: Among recipient marrow samples, GvH clones were found; some appeared first in ileum or blood.

The sequence came from a human donor who received an intestinal transplant. Sequences were derived from unstimulated CD8+ T cells sorted from spleen or lymph node cells, sampled before intestinal transplant. The chain recombines TRBV7-2 with TRBJ2-1; D tentatively fits TRBD1 or TRBD2 (5 bases each). CDR3 region: CASSLAPWGSSYNEQFF. CDR3 bases: TGTGCCAGCAGCTTAGCTCCCTGGGGGAGCTCCTACAATGAGCAGTTCTTC.